These 23 T cell receptor beta chains share one sample of origin, sequenced in a study of blood T cell repertoires in COVID-19 (dated by TCRdb to 2018 to 2021). The library came from the immunoSEQ multiplex PCR assay. TCRdb took over this immuneACCESS table, retaining in-frame rearrangements with V and J assigned. Such tables are incomplete; in checked studies, under half of the missing clones stem from an unresolved V gene, and the remainder is unexplained. Recorded for this sample are approximately 390,000 clones; nearly 90% of them occurred a single time. The ten most abundant clones make up around 7% of the sample. The sequenced material came from peripheral blood. Receptors originate from a man aged 18 to 30 with active or convalescent COVID-19.

As regards this clone: Other DNA sequences in this sample translate to the same CDR3. The V and J genes are TRBV28 and TRBJ1-2; D is ambiguous. V was trimmed by 6 bases and J by 4 bases, leaving 6 bases between them. Germline CDR1 MDHEN, CDR2 SYDVKM. The CDR3 is 11 amino acids. This CDR3 reads CASSLSYGYTF. For the CDR3, the DNA is TGTGCCAGCAGCCTCAGCTATGGCTACACCTTC.

The chain is built from TRBV7-9 and TRBJ1-5; 9 bases fit TRBD1. CDR1 and CDR2 (germline): SEHNR, FQNEAQ (reference sequence). This CDR3 is built from 15 residues. V shed 1 base, J shed 10 bases, and the junction held 8 bases outside the gene matches. The CDR3 DNA reads TGTGCCAGCAGCTTAGGGGACAGGGACTTCGGCCCCCAGCATTTT. Protein sequence: CASSLGDRDFGPQHF.

V usage is TRBV7-9 and J usage is TRBJ2-7; D ambiguous. Germline lookup yields CDR1 SEHNR and CDR2 FQNEAQ (reference sequence). The CDR3 loop spans 14 amino acids. Trimming pared 1 base from V and 3 bases from J, leaving 10 bases between. The CDR3 region is CASSLEQNIYEQYF. The CDR3 DNA is TGTGCCAGCAGCTTAGAACAGAACATCTACGAGCAGTACTTC.

The chain is built from TRBV28 and TRBJ1-2, with TRBD1 matching 8 bases. CDR1 and CDR2 from the germline V gene are MDHEN and SYDVKM. The length of the CDR3 is 15 residues. V was clipped by 6 bases and J by 0 bases; unmatched bases: 6. The CDR3 sequence: CASRPGTGPNYGYTF. The CDR3 DNA follows: TGTGCCAGCAGACCCGGGACAGGACCTAACTATGGCTACACCTTC.

The rearrangement joins TRBV4-3 to TRBJ2-1, with TRBD1 matching 7 bases. In germline, CDR1 is LGHNA, CDR2 YSLEER. The CDR3 has 15 amino acids. V dropped 2 bases and J dropped 2; count of bases not matched to a gene: 3. Here the CDR3 reads CASSQTGTAYNEQFF. DNA of the CDR3: TGCGCCAGCAGCCAAACTGGGACAGCCTACAATGAGCAGTTCTTC.

The V and J genes are TRBV4-1 and TRBJ2-3; possibly TRBD2 for D (5 bases). The CDR3 is 15 residues long. V lost 1 base and J 6 bases, leaving 14 bases between the germline ends. Germline lookup yields CDR1 MGHRA and CDR2 YSYEKL. CDR3 in DNA: TGCGCCAGCAGCCAAGTAGAGGGCCGCCCCGATACGCAGTATTTT. As protein: CASSQVEGRPDTQYF.

The V call is TRBV7-3, the J call TRBJ1-1; 8 bases map to TRBD1. Germline V CDR1 and CDR2: SGHTA, FQGTGA. V dropped 5 bases and J dropped 10; count of bases not matched to a gene: 9. The CDR3 extends over 13 amino acids. The CDR3 sequence is CASSPGQGEGAFF. The CDR3 nucleotides read TGTGCCAGCAGCCCCGGACAGGGAGAAGGAGCTTTCTTT.

The chain carries TRBV28 and TRBJ2-3; D unresolved. This CDR3 has 15 amino acids. With 6 bases removed from V and 0 bases from J, the gap between germline ends came to 13 bases. Germline assignment: CDR1 MDHEN and CDR2 SYDVKM. In nucleotides, the CDR3 is TGTGCCAGCAGCTCCGACTCCCCCAGCACAGATACGCAGTATTTT. Translation: CASSSDSPSTDTQYF.

This clone occurred a few times. The chain carries TRBV5-6 and TRBJ1-2; D unclear. Between the trimmed V and J ends, which lost 4 bases and 6 bases, there was a span of 10 bases. CDR3 length equals 12 residues. In germline, CDR1 is SGHDT, CDR2 YYEEEE. CDR3 sequence (DNA): TGTGCCAGCAGCACCCACAGAGATGGCTACACCTTC. Encoded protein: CASSTHRDGYTF.

The chain employs TRBV5-1 and TRBJ2-3; perhaps TRBD2 as D (5 bases). The CDR3 totals 16 residues. Looked up from germline, CDR1 is SGHRS and CDR2 is YFSETQ. V was cut by 2 bases and J by 0 bases, with 13 bases left in between. CDR3 protein: CASSFDPSRSTDTQYF. CDR3 DNA sequence: TGCGCCAGCAGCTTTGACCCTAGCCGGAGCACAGATACGCAGTATTTT.

The rearrangement uses TRBV6-5 and TRBJ1-5; D gene uncertain. V was cut by 3 bases and J by 1 base, with 10 bases left in between. CDR3 size: 15 residues. Germline assignment: CDR1 MNHEY and CDR2 SVGAGI. CDR3: CASSYRGNSNQPQHF. In nucleotides, the CDR3 is TGTGCCAGCAGTTATCGAGGGAACAGCAATCAGCCCCAGCATTTT.

As to this clone: Germline and junction disagree at one end, which may indicate a read error. The genes are TRBV7-9 and TRBJ2-3; D is perhaps TRBD1 (6 bases). The germline gives CDR1 SEHNR, CDR2 FQNEAQ (reference sequence). This CDR3 has 12 amino acids. The DNA for the CDR3 is TGTGCCAGCAGCTTAGCGCCCCAGGGGACGGGTTTT. Translating it yields CASSLAPQGTGF.

This chain uses TRBV27 with TRBJ1-6, with TRBD1 matching over 8 bases. This CDR3 is built from 14 residues. CDR1 and CDR2 from the germline V gene are MNHEY and SMNVEV (reference sequence). Losses at the gene ends were 3 bases for V and 7 bases for J; bases not matched to a gene: 2. This chain's CDR3 is CASSFSGGNSPLHF. CDR3 DNA: TGTGCCAGCAGTTTCTCAGGGGGCAATTCACCCCTCCACTTT.

The genes are TRBV7-2 and TRBJ2-2, with 9 positions matching TRBD2. The CDR3 length is 19 residues. Unmatched junction bases numbered 10, after V lost 2 bases and J lost 0 bases. CDR1 is SGHTA and CDR2 is FQGNSA in the germline V gene. Written as DNA, the CDR3 is TGTGCCAGCAGCTTACGTTCCAGCGGGGGGCTCGCGAACACCGGGGAGCTGTTTTTT. Translated, it gives CASSLRSSGGLANTGELFF.

This CDR3 reads CASTNRPGYEQYF. The CDR3 bases are TGTGCCAGCACAAACAGGCCGGGCTACGAGCAGTACTTC. The V gene is TRBV7-2, the J gene TRBJ2-7; perhaps TRBD1 as D (5 bases). The CDR3 contains 13 residues. Per the germline V gene, CDR1 is SGHTA and CDR2 is FQGNSA. The V gene lost 7 bases and the J gene lost 3 bases, with 13 bases spanning the gap.

V usage is TRBV27 and J usage is TRBJ2-3; no reliable D call. Trimming removed 2 bases from V and 0 bases from J, with 6 bases in between. The CDR3 spans 14 residues. Germline CDR1 is MNHEY and CDR2 is SMNVEV (reference sequence). The CDR3 spells CASSLQFSTDTQYF. The CDR3 nucleotides are TGTGCCAGCAGTTTACAGTTCAGCACAGATACGCAGTATTTT.

The rearrangement links TRBV4-2 to TRBJ2-2, with 12 bases identical to TRBD2. V lost 0 bases and J lost 0; bases outside the gene matches: 2. The CDR3 runs to 18 residues. Germline lookup yields CDR1 LGHNA and CDR2 YNFKEQ. CDR3: CASSQDGLAGTNTGELFF. The CDR3 DNA reads TGTGCCAGCAGCCAAGATGGACTAGCGGGAACGAACACCGGGGAGCTGTTTTTT.

V is TRBV29-1 and J is TRBJ1-2, with 10 positions matching TRBD1. CDR1 SQVTM and CDR2 ANQGSEA come from the germline V gene. CDR3 size: 13 residues. With 4 bases clipped from V and 7 bases from J, the junction kept 6 bases outside the gene matches. CDR3 sequence reads: CSVGGDRGFGYTF. Written as DNA, the CDR3 is TGCAGCGTTGGAGGGGACAGGGGATTTGGCTACACCTTC.

The chain couples TRBV6-5 to TRBJ1-6, with TRBD1 identical over 8 bases. J was trimmed by 7 bases and V by 6 bases; bases with no gene match: 5. The CDR3 sequence is 14 residues long. CDR1 and CDR2 (germline): MNHEY, SVGAGI. The CDR3 sequence: CASSRNRGNSPLHF. In DNA form, the CDR3 reads TGTGCCAGCAGCCGTAACAGGGGGAATTCACCCCTCCACTTT.

This chain uses TRBV6-5 with TRBJ1-2, with 7 bases fitting TRBD1. V trimming: 10 bases; J trimming: 2 bases; junction bases outside the gene matches: 10. The CDR3 covers 14 residues. Germline V CDR1 and CDR2: MNHEY, SVGAGI. In DNA form, the CDR3 reads TGTGCCACTTCCCGCCGGACAGGAAACTATGGCTACACCTTC. Translating it yields CATSRRTGNYGYTF.

This rearrangement joins TRBV18 to TRBJ1-1; TRBD1 matches at 10 bases. Germline CDR1 KGHSH, CDR2 LQKENI. With V trimmed by 4 bases and J by 5 bases, 7 bases remained unmatched. The CDR3 covers 15 residues. The CDR3 DNA reads as TGTGCCAGCTCACTAGGGGACAGGGGCAGTACTGAAGCTTTCTTT. It yields the protein CASSLGDRGSTEAFF.

The chain employs TRBV7-9 and TRBJ1-5, with D uncertain. V was cut by 7 bases and J by 4 bases, with 17 bases left in between. This CDR3 is built from 15 residues. CDR1 and CDR2 from the germline V gene are SEHNR and FQNEAQ (reference sequence). The CDR3 protein is CASTKRPTENQPQHF. CDR3 in DNA: TGTGCCAGCACCAAACGGCCTACAGAGAATCAGCCCCAGCATTTT.

The rearrangement joins TRBV18 to TRBJ2-7; TRBD1 matches 7 bases. Germline loops: CDR1 KGHSH, CDR2 LQKENI. J lost 0 bases, V lost 2 bases, and 4 bases had no gene match. This CDR3 spans 15 amino acids. The chain's CDR3 is CASSPGTAISYEQYF. The CDR3 nucleotides are TGTGCCAGCTCACCAGGGACAGCGATCTCCTACGAGCAGTACTTC.